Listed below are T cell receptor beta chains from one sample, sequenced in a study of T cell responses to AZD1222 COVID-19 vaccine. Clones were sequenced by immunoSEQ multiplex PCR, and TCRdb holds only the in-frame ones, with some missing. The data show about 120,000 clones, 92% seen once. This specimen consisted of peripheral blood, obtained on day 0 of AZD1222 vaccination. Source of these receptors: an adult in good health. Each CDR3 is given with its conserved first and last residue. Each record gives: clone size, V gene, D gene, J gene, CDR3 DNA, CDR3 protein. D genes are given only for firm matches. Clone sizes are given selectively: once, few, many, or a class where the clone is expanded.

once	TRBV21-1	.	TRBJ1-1	TGTGCCAGTCCCGAGGTGGGACGCATGAACACTGAAGCTTTCTTT	CASPEVGRMNTEAFF
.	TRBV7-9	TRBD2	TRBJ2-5	TGTGCCAGCAGCCAACTAGCGGGACCCCAAGAGACCCAGTACTTC	CASSQLAGPQETQYF
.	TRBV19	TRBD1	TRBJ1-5	TGTGCCAGTACCCCTTGGACAGGGAACAATCAGCCCCAGCATTTT	CASTPWTGNNQPQHF
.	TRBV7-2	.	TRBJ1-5	TGTGCCAGCAGCTTAGCGTCGGGCCAGCCCCAGCATTTT	CASSLASGQPQHF
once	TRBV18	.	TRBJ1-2	TGTGCCAGCTCACCACGGCAGGCAAACTATGGCTACACCTTC	CASSPRQANYGYTF
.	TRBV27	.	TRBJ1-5	TGTGCCAGCAGTTTAAGGGGGGGGCTGTTCCAGCCCCAGCATTTT	CASSLRGGLFQPQHF
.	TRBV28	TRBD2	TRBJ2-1	TGTGCCAGCAGTGATACTAGCGGGAGAAGCACGGAGGATGAGCAGTTCTTC	CASSDTSGRSTEDEQFF
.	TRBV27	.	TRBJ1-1	TGTGCCAGCAGTTTAAGTTTCGGGGGCTGGAACACTGAAGCTTTCTTT	CASSLSFGGWNTEAFF
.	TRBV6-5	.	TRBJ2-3	TGTGCCAGCAGGGCCTTCGTGAGGGGCACAGATACGCAGTATTTT	CASRAFVRGTDTQYF
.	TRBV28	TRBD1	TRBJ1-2	TGTGCCAGCAGTCTCCGACAGGGGCACTATGGCTACACCTTC	CASSLRQGHYGYTF
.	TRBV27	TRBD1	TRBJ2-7	TGTGCCAGCAGCCACGGACAGGGCTACGAGCAGTACTTC	CASSHGQGYEQYF
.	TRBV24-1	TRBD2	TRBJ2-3	TGTGCCACCAGTACTAGCGCTAGCACAGATACGCAGTATTTT	CATSTSASTDTQYF
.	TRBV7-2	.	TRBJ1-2	TGTGCCAGCAGCTTAGCGTGGGCAGAACCCAACTATGGCTACACCTTC	CASSLAWAEPNYGYTF
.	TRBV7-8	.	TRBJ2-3	TGTGCCAGCAGCTCATACCCCGTTCGCGGGGCGGGTCCGACAGATACGCAGTATTTT	CASSSYPVRGAGPTDTQYF
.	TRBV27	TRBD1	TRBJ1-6	TGTGCCAGCAGGACCTTGGGACAGGGGGAGAGGAAAAATTCACCCCTCCACTTT	CASRTLGQGERKNSPLHF
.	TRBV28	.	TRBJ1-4	TGTGCCAGCAGTCCCGGTGGGGGGGGAACTAATGAAAAACTGTTTTTT	CASSPGGGGTNEKLFF
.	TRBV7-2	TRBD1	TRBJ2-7	TGTGCCAGCAGCTTAGGAACAGGGGAAACAAAGTACTTC	CASSLGTGETKYF
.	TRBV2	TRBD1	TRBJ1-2	TGTGCCAGCAGCGACAACAGGGGAGGGGTTCTTGGCTACACCTTC	CASSDNRGGVLGYTF
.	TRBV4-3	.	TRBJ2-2	TGCGCCAGCAGCCAAGGGGGGTTTAACACCGGGGAGCTGTTTTTT	CASSQGGFNTGELFF
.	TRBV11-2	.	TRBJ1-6	TGTGCCAGCAGCCGCCCGAGGGGGGGAATTTCATATAATTCACCCCTCCACTTT	CASSRPRGGISYNSPLHF
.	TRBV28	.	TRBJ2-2	TGTGCCAGCAGTTTTGGGAGTTACACCGGGGAGCTGTTTTTT	CASSFGSYTGELFF
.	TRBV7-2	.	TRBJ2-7	TGTGCCAGCAGCTTAGAGGGTGTGGGAGGTGGATACGAGCAGTACTTC	CASSLEGVGGGYEQYF
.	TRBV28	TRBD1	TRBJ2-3	TGTGCCAGCAGTTTCCTCGGGACAGGGAATTCAGATACGCAGTATTTT	CASSFLGTGNSDTQYF
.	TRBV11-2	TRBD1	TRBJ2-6	TGTGCCAGCAGCGACAGGGGGCTTGGGGCCAACGTCCTGACTTTC	CASSDRGLGANVLTF
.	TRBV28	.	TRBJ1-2	TGTGCCACCACATCTCCCACGGGCTATGGCTACACCTTC	CATTSPTGYGYTF
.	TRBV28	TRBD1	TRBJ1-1	TGTGCCAGCAGATTCATAACCAGGGGGGCTGAAGCTTTCTTT	CASRFITRGAEAFF
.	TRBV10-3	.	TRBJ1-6	TGTGCCATCAAGACAGGTAGCTCCTATAATTCACCCCTCCACTTT	CAIKTGSSYNSPLHF
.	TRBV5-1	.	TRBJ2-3	TGCGCCAGCAGCTTGGGGCAGGGAAGCACAGATACGCAGTATTTT	CASSLGQGSTDTQYF
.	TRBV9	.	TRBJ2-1	TGTGCCAGCACCGTCAACGACAATGAGCAGTTCTTC	CASTVNDNEQFF
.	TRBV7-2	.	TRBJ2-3	TGTGCCAGCGGCAACTATGACCCAGGAACAGATACGCAGTATTTT	CASGNYDPGTDTQYF
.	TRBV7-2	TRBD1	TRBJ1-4	TGTGCCAGCAGCATCAGGGGGCTCGATAATGAAAAACTGTTTTTT	CASSIRGLDNEKLFF
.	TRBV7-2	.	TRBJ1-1	TGTGCCAGCAGCTTAGTTGGGTGGGACACTGAAGCTTTCTTT	CASSLVGWDTEAFF
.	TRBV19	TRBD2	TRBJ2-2	TGTGCCACTAATAGCGGGAGGGCCCTAATGGGGGAGCTGTTTTTT	CATNSGRALMGELFF
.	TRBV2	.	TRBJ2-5	TGTGCCAGCCAGGAGGGTCTGGAGACCCAGTACTTC	CASQEGLETQYF
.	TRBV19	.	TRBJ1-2	TGTGCCAGTAGTGACCCAGATTACTATGGCTACACCTTC	CASSDPDYYGYTF
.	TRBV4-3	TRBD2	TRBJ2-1	TGCGCCAGCAGCCAAGATGGAGAAGCGGGGGGATACAATGAGCAGTTCTTC	CASSQDGEAGGYNEQFF
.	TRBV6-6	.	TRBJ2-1	TGTGCCAGCAGTTCCGAGACTATTAGCTACAATGAGCAGTTCTTC	CASSSETISYNEQFF
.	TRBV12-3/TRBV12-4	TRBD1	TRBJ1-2	TGTGCCAGCAGTTTGAACAGGGGTGGCTACACCTTC	CASSLNRGGYTF
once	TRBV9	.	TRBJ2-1	TGTGCCAGCAACCCTGGGATGGGGTGGAATGAGCAGTTCTTC	CASNPGMGWNEQFF
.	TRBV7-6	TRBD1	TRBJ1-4	TGTGCCAGCAGCCTGGGACAGGGACGAGAAAAACTGTTTTTT	CASSLGQGREKLFF
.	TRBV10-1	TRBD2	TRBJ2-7	TGCGCCACCCAGCCTAGCGGGAGCTACGAGCAGTACTTC	CATQPSGSYEQYF
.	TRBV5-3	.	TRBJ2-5	TGTGCCAGAAGCTGGGGGGTGGAGGGCCGGAGAGAGACCCAGTACTTC	CARSWGVEGRRETQYF
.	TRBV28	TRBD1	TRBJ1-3	TGTGCCAGCAGTGGGACAGGGAGATTTATCTCTGGAAACACCATATATTTT	CASSGTGRFISGNTIYF
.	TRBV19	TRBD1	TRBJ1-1	TGTGCCAGTAGTCCCCTCACCGGACAGGTAAACACTGAAGCTTTCTTT	CASSPLTGQVNTEAFF
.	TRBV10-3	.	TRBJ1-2	TGTGCCATCAGCTCCGGACCCTTGGGTAATGGCTACACCTTC	CAISSGPLGNGYTF
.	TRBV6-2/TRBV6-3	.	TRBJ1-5	TGTGCCAGCAGCAGGGGCGGAGGTCAGCCCCAGCATTTT	CASSRGGGQPQHF
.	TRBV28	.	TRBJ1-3	TGTGCCAGCAGTTTGCCCCCGGGGTCTGGAAACACCATATATTTT	CASSLPPGSGNTIYF
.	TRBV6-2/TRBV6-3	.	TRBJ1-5	TGTGCCAGCAGTTACGGGACCTGGGGACAGCCCCAGCATTTT	CASSYGTWGQPQHF
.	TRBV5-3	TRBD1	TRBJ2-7	TGTGCCAGAAGCCGACAGGGGGCGAAAGAGCAGTACTTC	CARSRQGAKEQYF
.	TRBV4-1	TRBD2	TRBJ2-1	TGCGCCAGCAGCCTCGTAGCGGGCTCCTACAATGAGCAGTTCTTC	CASSLVAGSYNEQFF
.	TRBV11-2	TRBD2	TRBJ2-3	TGTGCCAGCAGCTTAGGTGGTAGTCGCGGGGGGGTCCCCAGGACGCAGTATTTT	CASSLGGSRGGVPRTQYF
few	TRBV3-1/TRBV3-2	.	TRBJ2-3	TGTGCCAGCAGCCCGTGGGGGCCCTTGGGAGATACGCAGTATTTT	CASSPWGPLGDTQYF
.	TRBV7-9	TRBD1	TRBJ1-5	TGTGCCAGCAGCTTAGCGGGACAGGGGGACCAGCCCCAGCATTTT	CASSLAGQGDQPQHF